Given below is one T cell receptor beta chain in context. The data were taken from a study of blood T cell repertoires in COVID-19. Profiling relied on immunoSEQ multiplex PCR, and the TCRdb table lists in-frame clones only, not all of them. This sample has some 370,000 clones, with around 83% found just once. Per the germline V gene, CDR1 is SGHRS and CDR2 is YFSETQ. Losses at the gene ends were 4 bases for V and 4 bases for J; bases not matched to a gene: 15. The CDR3 runs 17 residues. This TCR derives from a woman aged 45-65 years who had recovered from COVID-19. The V call is TRBV5-1, the J call TRBJ2-7; 9 nucleotides match TRBD1. The sequenced sample consisted of PBMCs or T cells enriched from blood (not recorded which). For the CDR3, the DNA is TGCGCCAGCAGCCTTACCCCCGCCGGGACAGGGATGTACGAGCAGTACTTC. Translated, it gives CASSLTPAGTGMYEQYF.